A selection of T cell receptor beta chains follows, all from one sample in a study of blood T cell repertoires in COVID-19. Generated by immunoSEQ multiplex PCR, the TCRdb table keeps only in-frame clones and is missing some. The sample yields approximately 140,000 clones, approximately 84% seen once. Input material: PBMCs or T cells enriched from blood (not recorded which). The receptors were gathered from a woman aged 50 to 65 with acute COVID-19. CDR3s include the opening cysteine and the closing phenylalanine or tryptophan. The D gene is left open where the match is weak. Clone size is given for some rows only: seen once, a few or many times, or a class if the clone is expanded.

d_call,j_call,v_call,clone_size,cdr3_nt,cdr3_aa
TRBD2,TRBJ2-7,TRBV7-2,-,TGTGCCAGCAGCTTAGCGGGAGGGAGGCTCGAGCAGTACTTC,CASSLAGGRLEQYF
-,TRBJ2-1,TRBV2,-,TGTGCCAGCAGTGGGGAGGCTAGCGTATACAATGAGCAGTTCTTC,CASSGEASVYNEQFF
-,TRBJ2-1,TRBV9,-,TGTGCCAGCAGCCCATCGACTAGCAATGAGCAGTTCTTC,CASSPSTSNEQFF
TRBD2,TRBJ2-3,TRBV6-4,-,TGTGCCAGCAGTGAGGGCGGGGGATCCACAGATACGCAGTATTTT,CASSEGGGSTDTQYF
-,TRBJ1-6,TRBV5-1,-,TGCGCCAGCAGCCCCGCGGGCGGTCGCTCCTATAATTCACCCCTCCACTTT,CASSPAGGRSYNSPLHF
-,TRBJ1-5,TRBV12-3/TRBV12-4,-,TGTGCCAGCAGTCAACGGGGCAATCAGCCCCAGCATTTT,CASSQRGNQPQHF
-,TRBJ2-5,TRBV19,-,TGTGCCAGTAGTGGGGCGGAGAAAGAGACCCAGTACTTC,CASSGAEKETQYF
TRBD2,TRBJ2-2,TRBV3-1/TRBV3-2,-,TGTGCCAGCAGCCCTGACCCCAGCGGGAGGGCCGGAGGGGAGCTGTTTTTT,CASSPDPSGRAGGELFF
-,TRBJ2-3,TRBV4-2,-,TGTGCCAGCAGCCAAGATTTAGAGGGTACGCAGTATTTT,CASSQDLEGTQYF
-,TRBJ2-7,TRBV27,few,TGTGCCAGCAGTTCCGGACTCAACCCCTACGAGCAGTACTTC,CASSSGLNPYEQYF
TRBD2,TRBJ2-1,TRBV7-8,-,TGTGCCAGCAGCTCCGGAGGGGCTAGCGGGAGGATGGGTTACTATGAGCAGTTCTTC,CASSSGGASGRMGYYEQFF
-,TRBJ1-3,TRBV5-8,-,TGTGCCAGCAGCCCCCATGGGGGCGCTGGAAACACCATATATTTT,CASSPHGGAGNTIYF
-,TRBJ1-1,TRBV14,few,TGTGCCAGCAGCCAAGATGGAGGGATTGAAGCTTTCTTT,CASSQDGGIEAFF
-,TRBJ1-2,TRBV14,-,TGTGCCAGCAGCCAAGCCACATCAGGTGGCTACACCTTC,CASSQATSGGYTF
-,TRBJ1-2,TRBV5-1,-,TGCGCCAGCAGCGAGGGGGTAAACTATGGCTACACCTTC,CASSEGVNYGYTF
-,TRBJ1-6,TRBV3-1/TRBV3-2,-,TGTGCCAGCAGCCGGCAGGGTAAGGATTCACCCCTCCACTTT,CASSRQGKDSPLHF
-,TRBJ2-1,TRBV9,-,TGTGCCAGCAGCCAGGGTGGGGGGATAGGGTCCTACAATGAGCAGTTCTTC,CASSQGGGIGSYNEQFF
-,TRBJ1-1,TRBV20-1,many,TGCAGTGCTCCCTTCGACACTGAAGCTTTCTTT,CSAPFDTEAFF
-,TRBJ2-3,TRBV27,few,TGTGCCAGCATTAGAGCGGGTGACCTCGATACGCAGTATTTT,CASIRAGDLDTQYF
-,TRBJ1-3,TRBV9,once,TGTGCCAGCAGCGTGTTCGAGGGCTCTGGAAACACCATATATTTT,CASSVFEGSGNTIYF
-,TRBJ2-7,TRBV28,-,TGTGCCAGCAGTCCTCAAGGGGCCGAGCAGTACTTC,CASSPQGAEQYF
TRBD1,TRBJ1-5,TRBV10-3,-,TGTGCCATCAGTGAGTCGGGACAGATCAATCAGCCCCAGCATTTT,CAISESGQINQPQHF
-,TRBJ2-2,TRBV24-1,-,TGTGCCACCAGTGATTCCCTGAACACCGGGGAGCTGTTTTTT,CATSDSLNTGELFF
TRBD1,TRBJ1-2,TRBV3-1/TRBV3-2,once,TGTGCCAGCAGCCAAGACCCGAGCACGGACAGGCCACCTAACTATGGCTACACCTTC,CASSQDPSTDRPPNYGYTF
-,TRBJ2-1,TRBV7-2,-,TGTGCCAGCAGCCCCCAGGGGGGCTTTTTGCTCGAGCAGTTCTTC,CASSPQGGFLLEQFF
-,TRBJ2-7,TRBV2,-,TGTGCCAGCAGTACGGGACATCACTACGAGCAGTACTTC,CASSTGHHYEQYF
-,TRBJ1-5,TRBV3-1/TRBV3-2,-,TGTGCCAGCAGCCGTCAGGGACTTCAGCCCCAGCATTTT,CASSRQGLQPQHF
-,TRBJ1-2,TRBV9,-,TGTGCCAGCAGCGCTGGGAACCGGGATCCGGGGTATGGCTACACCTTC,CASSAGNRDPGYGYTF
TRBD2,TRBJ2-1,TRBV5-1,few,TGCGCCAGCAGCCCGAGAGTAGCGGGAAGCTCCTACAATGAGCAGTTCTTC,CASSPRVAGSSYNEQFF
-,TRBJ2-5,TRBV15,-,TGTGCCACCAGCACCGAGGTATCAGGGCTGAGTGAGACCCAGTACTTC,CATSTEVSGLSETQYF
-,TRBJ2-1,TRBV9,-,TGTGCCAGCAGCTTCGGGGGAAGGCAGTTCTTC,CASSFGGRQFF
-,TRBJ1-1,TRBV14,-,TGTGCCAGCAGCCAAGGCAAAGGCAGGGATGTAAACACTGAAGCTTTCTTT,CASSQGKGRDVNTEAFF
-,TRBJ1-2,TRBV27,-,TGTGCCAGCATCTCTCCAGGCTCGAACTATGGCTACACCTTC,CASISPGSNYGYTF
-,TRBJ2-1,TRBV7-3,-,TGTGCCAGCAGCTTTGGGCAGGGCCACAATGAGCAGTTCTTC,CASSFGQGHNEQFF
TRBD2,TRBJ2-1,TRBV7-2,-,TGTGCCAGCAGCTTAGAAAATTGGGTAGCGGGAGGTTACAATGAGCAGTTCTTC,CASSLENWVAGGYNEQFF
-,TRBJ1-5,TRBV4-3,-,TGCGCCAGCAGCCAAGACTGGCAGGGAGGACAGCCCCAGCATTTT,CASSQDWQGGQPQHF
TRBD1,TRBJ1-2,TRBV2,-,TGTGCCAGCACCGGGCAGGGGGCGCGGTATGGCTACACCTTC,CASTGQGARYGYTF
-,TRBJ1-6,TRBV11-2,once,TGTGCCAGCTCCCAGGGGCTCTATAATTCACCCCTCCACTTT,CASSQGLYNSPLHF
TRBD2,TRBJ2-3,TRBV9,-,TGTGCCAGCAGCGTAGGTGCTCTCGCTAGCGGACGCACAGATACGCAGTATTTT,CASSVGALASGRTDTQYF
-,TRBJ2-7,TRBV14,-,TGTGCCAGCAGCCCCCGAGGCGGGGCCTACGAGCAGTACTTC,CASSPRGGAYEQYF
-,TRBJ2-1,TRBV27,-,TGTGCCAGCAGTTCCCCCCTTCGACTAGATAACTACAATGAGCAGTTCTTC,CASSSPLRLDNYNEQFF
-,TRBJ2-6,TRBV28,-,TGTGCCAGCAGTACGTACCAAGGGGAGGAAGGGGCCAACGTCCTGACTTTC,CASSTYQGEEGANVLTF
TRBD2,TRBJ2-3,TRBV5-1,once,TGCGCCAGCACCCGAACTAGCGGAGGCACAGATACGCAGTATTTT,CASTRTSGGTDTQYF
TRBD2,TRBJ2-3,TRBV5-6,-,TGTGCCAGCAGCCTATTCGGGACTAGCGGGAGACGGGCAGATACGCAGTATTTT,CASSLFGTSGRRADTQYF
-,TRBJ2-7,TRBV10-1,-,TGCGCCAGCAGTGAGGGGGGCCTCGTTAAGCAGTACTTC,CASSEGGLVKQYF